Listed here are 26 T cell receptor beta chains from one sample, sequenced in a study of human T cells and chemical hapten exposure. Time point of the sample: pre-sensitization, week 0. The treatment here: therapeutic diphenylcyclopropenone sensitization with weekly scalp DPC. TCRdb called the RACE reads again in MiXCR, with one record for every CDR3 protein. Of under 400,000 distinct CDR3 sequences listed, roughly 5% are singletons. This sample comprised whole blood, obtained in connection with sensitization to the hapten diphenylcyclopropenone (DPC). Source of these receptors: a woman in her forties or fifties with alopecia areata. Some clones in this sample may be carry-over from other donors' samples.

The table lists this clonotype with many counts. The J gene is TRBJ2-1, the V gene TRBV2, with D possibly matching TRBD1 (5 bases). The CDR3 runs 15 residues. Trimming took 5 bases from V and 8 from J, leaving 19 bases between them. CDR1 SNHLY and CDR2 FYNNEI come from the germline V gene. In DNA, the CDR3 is TGTGCCAGCAGTTGGCCAGGGTCCCGTTGGGATGAGCAGTTCTTC. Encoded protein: CASSWPGSRWDEQFF.

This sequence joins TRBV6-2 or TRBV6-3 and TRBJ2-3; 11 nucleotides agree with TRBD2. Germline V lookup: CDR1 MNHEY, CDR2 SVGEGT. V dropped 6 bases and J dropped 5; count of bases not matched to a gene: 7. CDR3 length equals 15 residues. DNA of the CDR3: TGTGCCAGCAGACCTAGCGGGGGGCGGGGAGATACGCAGTATTTT. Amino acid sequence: CASRPSGGRGDTQYF.

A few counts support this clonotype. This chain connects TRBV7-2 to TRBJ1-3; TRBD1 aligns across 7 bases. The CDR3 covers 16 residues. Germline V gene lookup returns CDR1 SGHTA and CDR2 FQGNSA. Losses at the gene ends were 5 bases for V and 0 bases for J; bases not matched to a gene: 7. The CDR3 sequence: CASSTGAFLSGNTIYF. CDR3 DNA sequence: TGTGCCAGCAGCACAGGGGCCTTCCTCTCTGGAAACACCATATATTTT. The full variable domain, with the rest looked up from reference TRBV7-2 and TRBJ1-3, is GAGVSQSPSNKVTEKGKDVELRCDPISGHTALYWYRQSLGQGLEFLIYFQGNSAPDKSGLPSDRFSAERTGGSVSTLTIQRTQQEDSAVYLCASSTGAFLSGNTIYFGEGSWLTVV.

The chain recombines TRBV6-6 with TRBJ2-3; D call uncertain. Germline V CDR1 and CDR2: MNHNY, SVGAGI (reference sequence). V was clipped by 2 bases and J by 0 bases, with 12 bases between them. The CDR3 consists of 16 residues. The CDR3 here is CASSYRPRSSTDTQYF. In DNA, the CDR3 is TGTGCCAGCAGTTACCGGCCTAGGTCTAGCACAGATACGCAGTATTTT.

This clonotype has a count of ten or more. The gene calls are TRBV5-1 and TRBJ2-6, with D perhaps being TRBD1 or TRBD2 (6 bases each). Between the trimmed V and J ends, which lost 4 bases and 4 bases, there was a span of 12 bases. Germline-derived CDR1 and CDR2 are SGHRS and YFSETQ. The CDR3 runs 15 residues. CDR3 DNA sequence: TGCGCCAGCAGCCCGGAGGGGGGAGGGGCCAACGTCCTGACTTTC. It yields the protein CASSPEGGGANVLTF.

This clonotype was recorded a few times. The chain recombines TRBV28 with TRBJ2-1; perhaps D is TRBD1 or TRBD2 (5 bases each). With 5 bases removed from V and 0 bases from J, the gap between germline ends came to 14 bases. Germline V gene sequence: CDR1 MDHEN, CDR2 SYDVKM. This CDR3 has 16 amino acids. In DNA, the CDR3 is TGTGCCAGCAGTATCCACTCAGGGAGCTCCTACAATGAGCAGTTCTTC. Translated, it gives CASSIHSGSSYNEQFF.

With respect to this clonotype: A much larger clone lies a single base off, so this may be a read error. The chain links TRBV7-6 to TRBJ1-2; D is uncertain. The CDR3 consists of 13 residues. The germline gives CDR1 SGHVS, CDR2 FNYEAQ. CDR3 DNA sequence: TGTCCCAGCTCCCCCGATCTGCGCTATGGCTACACCTTC. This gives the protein CPSSPDLRYGYTF. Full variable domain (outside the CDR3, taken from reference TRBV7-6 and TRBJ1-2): GAGVSQSPRYKVTKRGQDVALRCDPISGHVSLYWYRQALGQGPEFLTYFNYEAQQDKSGLPNDRFSAERPEGSISTLTIQRTEQRDSAMYRCPSSPDLRYGYTFGSGTRLTVV.

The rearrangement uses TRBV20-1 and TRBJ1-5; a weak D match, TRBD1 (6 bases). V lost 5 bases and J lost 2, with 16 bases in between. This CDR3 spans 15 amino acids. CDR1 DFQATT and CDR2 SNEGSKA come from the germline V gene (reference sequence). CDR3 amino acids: CSAWAGGNGNQPQHF. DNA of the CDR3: TGCAGTGCTTGGGCCGGGGGCAATGGCAATCAGCCCCAGCATTTT.

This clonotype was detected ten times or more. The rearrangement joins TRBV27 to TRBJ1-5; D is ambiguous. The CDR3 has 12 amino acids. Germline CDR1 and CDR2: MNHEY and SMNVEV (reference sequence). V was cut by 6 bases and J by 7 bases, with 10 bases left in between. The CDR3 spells CASSSMGQPQHF. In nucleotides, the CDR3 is TGTGCCAGCAGCTCTATGGGCCAGCCCCAGCATTTT.

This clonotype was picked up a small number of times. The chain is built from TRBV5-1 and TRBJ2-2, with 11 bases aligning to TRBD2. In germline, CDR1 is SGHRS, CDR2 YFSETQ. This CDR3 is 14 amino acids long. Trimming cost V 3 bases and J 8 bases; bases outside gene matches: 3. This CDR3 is CASSYGLAGGELFF. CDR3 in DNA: TGCGCCAGCAGCTACGGACTAGCGGGTGGGGAGCTGTTTTTT.

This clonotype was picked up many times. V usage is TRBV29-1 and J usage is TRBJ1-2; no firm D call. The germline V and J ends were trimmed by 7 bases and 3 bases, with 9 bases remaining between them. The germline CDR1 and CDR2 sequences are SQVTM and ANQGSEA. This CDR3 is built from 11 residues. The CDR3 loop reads CSATTDYGYTF. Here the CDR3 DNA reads TGCAGCGCCACAACAGACTATGGCTACACCTTC.

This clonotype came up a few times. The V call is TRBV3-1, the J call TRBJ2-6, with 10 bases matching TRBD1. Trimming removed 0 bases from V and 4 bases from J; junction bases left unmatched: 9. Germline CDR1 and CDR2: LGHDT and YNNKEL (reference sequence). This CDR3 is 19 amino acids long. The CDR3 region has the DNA TGTGCCAGCAGCCAAGAGTTGGGGGACAGGGGATCCGGGGCCAACGTCCTGACTTTC. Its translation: CASSQELGDRGSGANVLTF. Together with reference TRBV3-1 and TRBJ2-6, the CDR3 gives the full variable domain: DTAVSQTPKYLVTQMGNDKSIKCEQNLGHDTMYWYKQDSKKFLKIMFSYNNKELIINETVPNRFSPKSPDKAHLNLHINSLELGDSAVYFCASSQELGDRGSGANVLTFGAGSRLTVL.

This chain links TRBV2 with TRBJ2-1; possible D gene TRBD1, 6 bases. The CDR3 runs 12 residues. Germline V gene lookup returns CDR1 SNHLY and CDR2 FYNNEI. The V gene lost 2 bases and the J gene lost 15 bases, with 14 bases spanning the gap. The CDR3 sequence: CASSEYREAPFF. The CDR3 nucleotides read TGTGCCAGCAGTGAATACAGGGAAGCACCGTTCTTC.

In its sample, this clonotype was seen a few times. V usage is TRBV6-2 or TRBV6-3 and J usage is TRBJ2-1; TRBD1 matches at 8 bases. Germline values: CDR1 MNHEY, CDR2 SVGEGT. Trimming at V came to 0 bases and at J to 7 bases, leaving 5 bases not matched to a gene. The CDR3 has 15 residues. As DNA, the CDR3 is TGTGCCAGCAGTTACTCGGAAAACAGGGGGAATGAGCAGTTCTTC. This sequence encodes CASSYSENRGNEQFF.

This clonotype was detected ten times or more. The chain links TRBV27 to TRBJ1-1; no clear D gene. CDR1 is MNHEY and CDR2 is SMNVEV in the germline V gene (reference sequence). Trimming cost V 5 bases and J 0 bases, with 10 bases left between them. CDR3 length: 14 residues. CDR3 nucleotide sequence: TGTGCCAGCAGTGGAGCTAAGATGAACACTGAAGCTTTCTTT. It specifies CASSGAKMNTEAFF.

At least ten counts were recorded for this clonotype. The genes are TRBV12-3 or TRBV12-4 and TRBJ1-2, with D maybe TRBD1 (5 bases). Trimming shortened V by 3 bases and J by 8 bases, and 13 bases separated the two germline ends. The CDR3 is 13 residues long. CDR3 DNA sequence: TGTGCCAGCAGTTTGGGGCCCGTTGTGGGCTACACCTTC. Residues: CASSLGPVVGYTF.

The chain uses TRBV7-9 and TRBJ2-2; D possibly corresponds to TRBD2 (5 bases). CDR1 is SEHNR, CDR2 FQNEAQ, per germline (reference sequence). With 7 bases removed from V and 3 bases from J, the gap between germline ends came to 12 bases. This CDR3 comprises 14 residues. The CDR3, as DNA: TGTGCCAGCATGGGCGCGGGCTACACCGGGGAGCTGTTTTTT. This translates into CASMGAGYTGELFF.

CDR3 amino acids: CASSYGQNTEAFF. Here the CDR3 DNA reads TGTGCCAGCAGTTACGGACAGAACACTGAAGCTTTCTTT. V is TRBV6-5 and J is TRBJ1-1, with D possibly being TRBD1 (5 bases). The CDR3 length is 13 residues. CDR1 is MNHEY and CDR2 is SVGAGI in the germline V gene. With 2 bases removed from V and 1 base from J, the gap between germline ends came to 5 bases.

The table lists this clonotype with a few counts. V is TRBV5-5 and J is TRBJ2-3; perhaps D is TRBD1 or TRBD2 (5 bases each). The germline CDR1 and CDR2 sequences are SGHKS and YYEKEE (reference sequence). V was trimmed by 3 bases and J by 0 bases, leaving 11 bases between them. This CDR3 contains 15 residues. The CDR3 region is CASSSLGTSTDTQYF. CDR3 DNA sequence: TGTGCCAGCAGCTCCCTCGGGACCAGCACAGATACGCAGTATTTT.

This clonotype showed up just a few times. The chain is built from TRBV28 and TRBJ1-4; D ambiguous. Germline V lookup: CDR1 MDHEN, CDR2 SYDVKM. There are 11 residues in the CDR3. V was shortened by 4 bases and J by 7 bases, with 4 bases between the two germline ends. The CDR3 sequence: CASSYGEKLFF. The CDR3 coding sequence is TGTGCCAGCAGTTATGGTGAAAAACTGTTTTTT.

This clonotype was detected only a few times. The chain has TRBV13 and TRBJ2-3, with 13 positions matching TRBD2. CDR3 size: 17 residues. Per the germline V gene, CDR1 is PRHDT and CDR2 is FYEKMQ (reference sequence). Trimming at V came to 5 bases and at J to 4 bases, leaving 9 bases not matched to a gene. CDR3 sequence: CASSLWTSGRKADTQYF. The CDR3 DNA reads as TGTGCCAGCAGCCTCTGGACTAGCGGGAGAAAGGCAGATACGCAGTATTTT.

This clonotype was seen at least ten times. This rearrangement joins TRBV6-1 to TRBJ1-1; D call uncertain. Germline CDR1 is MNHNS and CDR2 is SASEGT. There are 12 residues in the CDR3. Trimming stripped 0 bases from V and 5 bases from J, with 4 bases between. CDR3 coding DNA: TGTGCCAGCAGTGAAGCGCCGACTGAAGCTTTCTTT. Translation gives CASSEAPTEAFF.

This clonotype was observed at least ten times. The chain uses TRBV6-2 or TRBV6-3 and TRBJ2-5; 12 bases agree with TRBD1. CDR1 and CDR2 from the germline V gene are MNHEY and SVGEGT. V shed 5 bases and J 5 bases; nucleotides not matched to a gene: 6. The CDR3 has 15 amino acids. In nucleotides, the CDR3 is TGTGCCAGCAGTGCCGGGACAGGGGGCATGGAGACCCAGTACTTC. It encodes CASSAGTGGMETQYF.

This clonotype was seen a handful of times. CDR3 sequence reads: CASSGSGSNVQQYF. CDR3 in DNA: TGTGCCAGCAGCGGTAGCGGGAGCAACGTCCAGCAGTACTTC. This chain connects TRBV6-2 or TRBV6-3 to TRBJ2-7, with 9 nucleotides matching TRBD2. The V gene end was trimmed by 6 bases and the J gene end by 8 bases; junction bases not matched to a gene: 11. Germline values: CDR1 MNHEY, CDR2 SVGEGT. The CDR3 contains 14 residues.

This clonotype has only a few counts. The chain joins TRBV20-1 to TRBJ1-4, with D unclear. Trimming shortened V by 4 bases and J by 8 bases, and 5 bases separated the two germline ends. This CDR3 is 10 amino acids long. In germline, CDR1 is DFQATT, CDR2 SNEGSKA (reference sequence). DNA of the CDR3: TGCAGTGCTAAGGCGGAAAAACTGTTTTTT. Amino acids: CSAKAEKLFF.

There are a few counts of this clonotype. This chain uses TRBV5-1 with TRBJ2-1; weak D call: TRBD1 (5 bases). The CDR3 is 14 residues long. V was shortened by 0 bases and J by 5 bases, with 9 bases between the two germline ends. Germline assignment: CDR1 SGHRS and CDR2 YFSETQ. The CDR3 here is CASSLGTLNNEQFF. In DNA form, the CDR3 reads TGCGCCAGCAGCTTGGGGACACTAAACAATGAGCAGTTCTTC.